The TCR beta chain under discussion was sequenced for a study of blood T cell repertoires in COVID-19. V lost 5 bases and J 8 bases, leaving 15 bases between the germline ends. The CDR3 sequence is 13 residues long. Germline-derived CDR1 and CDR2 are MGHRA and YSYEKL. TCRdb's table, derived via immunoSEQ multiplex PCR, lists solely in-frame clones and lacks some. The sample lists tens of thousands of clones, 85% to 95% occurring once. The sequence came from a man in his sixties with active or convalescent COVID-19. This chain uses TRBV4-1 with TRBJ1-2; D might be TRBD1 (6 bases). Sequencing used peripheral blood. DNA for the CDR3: TGCGCCAGCAGCACTATTCCAGGGGACGGCTACACCTTC. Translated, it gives CASSTIPGDGYTF.